Sequencing of this T cell receptor (beta chain) was carried out in a study of blood T cell repertoires in COVID-19. The CDR3 totals 17 residues. The V segment lost 5 bases and the J segment 1 base; nucleotides outside the gene matches: 15. The germline V gene encodes CDR1 SGHRS and CDR2 YFSETQ. TCRdb keeps only in-frame clones here, not all; method: immunoSEQ multiplex PCR. The table lists roughly 80,000 clones, about nine tenths of them singletons. The origin of this receptor is a woman aged 50 to 60 in a cohort sampled during active COVID-19. The sequenced sample consisted of peripheral blood. The chain uses TRBV5-1 and TRBJ2-7, with TRBD1 matching 7 bases. CDR3 in amino acids: CASRRTSTGTSSYEQYF. CDR3 coding DNA: TGCGCCAGCAGGCGGACATCGACAGGGACCAGTTCCTACGAGCAGTACTTC.